The 25 T cell receptor beta chains below all came from one sample that was sequenced in a study of shared clonotypes between healthy human individuals. Profiling relied on immunoSEQ multiplex PCR, and the TCRdb table lists in-frame clones only, not all of them. This sample has some 2.1 million clones, with less than 95% found just once. CD45RO-negative, CCR7-selected cells formed the naive CD8 fraction, which excluded terminally differentiated effector memory CD45RA+ cells. The specimen was naive CD8+ T cells sorted from blood. These receptors were collected from a man between 18 and 29 years old in good health.

The chain combines TRBV7-8 with TRBJ2-1; D unresolved. The CDR3 spans 16 residues. V dropped 0 bases and J dropped 7 bases, with 16 bases sitting between them. Germline CDR1 and CDR2: SGHVS and FQNEAQ. CDR3 protein: CASSLAFTALRNEQFF. The CDR3 DNA reads TGTGCCAGCAGCTTAGCATTCACAGCGTTGAGGAATGAGCAGTTCTTC.

This chain connects TRBV19 to TRBJ1-1; D remains ambiguous. The V end was cut by 10 bases, the J end by 0 bases, with 15 bases between. Germline lookup yields CDR1 LNHDA and CDR2 SQIVND (reference sequence). This CDR3 region has 14 residues. CDR3 bases: TGTGCCACTGCTATACAGTATCTGAACACTGAAGCTTTCTTT. This codes for CATAIQYLNTEAFF.

The gene calls are TRBV27 and TRBJ1-1, with 8 bases lining up with TRBD1. Unmatched junction bases numbered 6, after V lost 0 bases and J lost 3 bases. Per germline, CDR1 MNHEY and CDR2 SMNVEV (reference sequence). The CDR3 consists of 16 residues. DNA of the CDR3: TGTGCCAGCAGTTTATCGATGGGGACAGGCGACACTGAAGCTTTCTTT. It codes for CASSLSMGTGDTEAFF.

The chain couples TRBV19 to TRBJ2-2; 8 bases line up with TRBD2. The CDR3 loop spans 17 amino acids. Germline CDR1 and CDR2: LNHDA and SQIVND (reference sequence). Unmatched junction bases numbered 11, after V lost 2 bases and J lost 6 bases. Written as DNA, the CDR3 is TGTGCCAGTAGTATATGGGGACTAGGAGGTCTCGCCGGGGAGCTGTTTTTT. The encoded protein is CASSIWGLGGLAGELFF.

J is TRBJ2-7 and V is TRBV30; D is perhaps TRBD2 (7 bases). Germline assignment: CDR1 GTSNPN and CDR2 SVGIG (reference sequence). V dropped 2 bases and J dropped 7 bases, with 12 bases sitting between them. There are 12 residues in the CDR3. In nucleotides, the CDR3 is TGTGCCTGGAGTTACAGGGAGGGGGAGCAGTACTTC. It specifies CAWSYREGEQYF.

This clone turned up a few times. Germline and junction disagree at one end, which may indicate a read error. J is TRBJ1-1 and V is TRBV4-3; D gene unclear. Germline loops: CDR1 LGHNA, CDR2 YSLEER. The CDR3 runs 13 residues. CDR3 bases: TGCGCCAGCAGCCTTGAGGCAGCCACTGGAGCTTTCTTT. The encoded protein is CASSLEAATGAFF.

The chain employs TRBV7-9 and TRBJ2-3, with D unresolved. Germline CDR1 SEHNR, CDR2 FQNEAQ (reference sequence). The CDR3 consists of 16 residues. The V end lost 0 bases, the J end lost 6 bases, and 16 bases lay between the germline ends. The CDR3 reads CASSLALGWEGDTQYF. The CDR3 DNA reads as TGTGCCAGCAGCTTAGCGCTGGGGTGGGAAGGGGATACGCAGTATTTT.

This rearrangement joins TRBV27 to TRBJ1-1; TRBD1 might be the D (6 bases). The CDR3 is 17 residues long. Germline assignment: CDR1 MNHEY and CDR2 SMNVEV (reference sequence). Deletions cut 2 bases from V and 0 bases from J, with 16 bases between. CDR3 nucleotide sequence: TGTGCCAGCAGTTTACGTCCCGGGACATTTATGAACACTGAAGCTTTCTTT. Translation: CASSLRPGTFMNTEAFF.

As to this clone: The same CDR3 can be traced to other DNA sequences in this sample. The V call is TRBV5-4, the J call TRBJ2-1; D unclear. This CDR3 is 13 amino acids long. In germline, CDR1 is SGHNT, CDR2 YYREEE (reference sequence). The ends were cut back, 0 bases at V and 5 bases at J, with 6 bases in the middle. DNA of the CDR3: TGTGCCAGCAGCTTGGTTCCAAACAATGAGCAGTTCTTC. Its protein is CASSLVPNNEQFF.

The rearrangement uses TRBV4-3 and TRBJ2-1; D is possibly TRBD1 (6 bases). V was trimmed by 1 base and J by 4 bases, leaving 14 bases between them. The CDR3 runs to 16 residues. Germline CDR1 and CDR2: LGHNA and YSLEER. CDR3 nucleotide sequence: TGCGCCAGCAGCCAAGGAGTGGCAGGGGTGTACAATGAGCAGTTCTTC. Translating it yields CASSQGVAGVYNEQFF.

Comment on this clone: Other DNA variants within this sample encode the same CDR3. The chain employs TRBV10-2 and TRBJ2-3; D not resolved. The CDR3 is 10 amino acids. Germline lookup yields CDR1 WSHSY and CDR2 SAAADI. V lost 8 bases and J lost 6, with 6 bases in between. CDR3 nucleotides: TGCGCCAGCTGGTGGGATACGCAGTATTTT. This gives the protein CASWWDTQYF.

This chain joins TRBV7-9 and TRBJ2-3; 9 positions agree with TRBD2. V shed 7 bases and J 4 bases; nucleotides not matched to a gene: 18. Germline V lookup: CDR1 SEHNR, CDR2 FQNEAQ (reference sequence). CDR3 length: 18 amino acids. The CDR3 sequence: CASTSIAGERFFSDTQYF. The CDR3 region has the DNA TGTGCCAGCACCTCAATAGCGGGGGAGCGGTTTTTTTCAGATACGCAGTATTTT.

The chain links TRBV5-6 to TRBJ2-7; D is possibly TRBD2 (5 bases). CDR3 size: 14 residues. Germline V gene lookup returns CDR1 SGHDT and CDR2 YYEEEE. V was pared by 2 bases and J by 4 bases, with 13 bases between. The CDR3 here is CASSLNEVAYEQYF. The DNA of the CDR3 is TGTGCCAGCAGCTTAAACGAGGTAGCGTACGAGCAGTACTTC.

The chain links TRBV9 to TRBJ1-5; D may be TRBD1 (5 bases). V lost 0 bases, J lost 6 bases, and 13 bases lay in between. The CDR3 has 15 residues. The germline CDR1 and CDR2 sequences are SGDLS and YYNGEE. CDR3 bases: TGTGCCAGCAGCGTAGGGGGAGGGGAGGGTCAGCCCCAGCATTTT. Translating it yields CASSVGGGEGQPQHF.

The chain carries TRBV13 and TRBJ2-7; possibly TRBD1 or TRBD2 for D (5 bases each). Trimming took 1 base from V and 4 from J, leaving 14 bases between them. Germline V lookup: CDR1 PRHDT, CDR2 FYEKMQ (reference sequence). CDR3 size: 15 residues. The CDR3 bases are TGTGCCAGCAGCTTAGTCGGGGAAGGGGCTTACGAGCAGTACTTC. Translated: CASSLVGEGAYEQYF.

The genes are TRBV29-1 and TRBJ2-7; TRBD2 is a possible D gene (7 bases). Germline V CDR1 and CDR2: SQVTM, ANQGSEA. The CDR3 contains 15 residues. Trimming left V 1 base short and J 0 bases short, with 13 bases between. Written as DNA, the CDR3 is TGCAGCGTTGAAGCTGGGGAGGGACACTCCTACGAGCAGTACTTC. Its translation is CSVEAGEGHSYEQYF.

This clone was observed a single time. The genes are TRBV7-9 and TRBJ2-3; D gene ambiguous. The CDR3 runs to 13 residues. V was shortened by 3 bases and J by 7 bases, with 11 bases between the two germline ends. Germline V gene data show CDR1 as SEHNR and CDR2 as FQNEAQ (reference sequence). The CDR3 DNA follows: TGTGCCAGCAGCTTGGATTCAGAGAATACGCAGTATTTT. Its translation is CASSLDSENTQYF.

This sequence joins TRBV4-3 and TRBJ1-1; TRBD1 matches at 9 bases. CDR3 length equals 15 residues. From germline, CDR1 is LGHNA and CDR2 YSLEER. Trimming cost V 5 bases and J 6 bases; bases outside gene matches: 10. Here the CDR3 DNA reads TGCGCCAGCAGCGCCCCCGGACAGGGGCAAGCTGAAGCTTTCTTT. Translated, it gives CASSAPGQGQAEAFF.

This chain connects TRBV29-1 to TRBJ1-5; 9 bases fit TRBD1. Germline V gene lookup returns CDR1 SQVTM and CDR2 ANQGSEA. The length of the CDR3 is 13 residues. Losses at the gene ends were 7 bases for V and 6 bases for J; bases not matched to a gene: 7. This CDR3 is CSALGQGPQPQHF. Here the CDR3 DNA reads TGCAGCGCCCTAGGACAGGGGCCTCAGCCCCAGCATTTT.

The chain links TRBV4-1 to TRBJ2-1; D is perhaps TRBD1 (5 bases). The CDR3 spans 16 residues. Germline V CDR1 and CDR2: MGHRA, YSYEKL. The V end was cut by 0 bases, the J end by 0 bases, with 9 bases between. CDR3 nucleotide sequence: TGCGCCAGCAGCCAAGAAGGGGTTAGCTCCTACAATGAGCAGTTCTTC. Its translation is CASSQEGVSSYNEQFF.

CDR3 coding DNA: TGTGCCAGCAGCTTAACCTCACGATATACGGAACATAATTCACCCCTCCACTTT. Amino acid sequence: CASSLTSRYTEHNSPLHF. The chain links TRBV7-6 to TRBJ1-6; no clear D. CDR1 SGHVS and CDR2 FNYEAQ come from the germline V gene. Trimming shortened V by 2 bases and J by 5 bases, and 19 bases separated the two germline ends. This CDR3 is built from 18 residues.

V usage is TRBV27 and J usage is TRBJ1-5; the match to TRBD1 covers 9 bases. Trimming cost V 10 bases and J 8 bases; bases outside gene matches: 21. The CDR3 runs to 17 residues. Per germline, CDR1 MNHEY and CDR2 SMNVEV (reference sequence). In DNA, the CDR3 is TGTGCCACCCCCCCGGATGGGACAGGGCACAGATCAGAGCCCCAGCATTTT. Protein: CATPPDGTGHRSEPQHF.

Comment on this clone: Lacking the conserved final phenylalanine or tryptophan, this CDR3 likely reflects a read error. The DNA is left out, because the CDR3 cannot be placed on it with certainty; the CDR3 is given as TCRdb lists it. The chain has TRBV5-1 and TRBJ1-2; the table's D call TRBD1 went unverified against the DNA. The length of the CDR3 is 9 amino acids, counting both ends. CDR1 is SGHRS, CDR2 YFSETQ, per germline. The chain's CDR3 is CASWLGGEV.

The chain has TRBV11-2 and TRBJ2-7, with D tentatively TRBD1 (5 bases). Trimming pared 3 bases from V and 0 bases from J, leaving 15 bases between. The CDR3 is 16 amino acids. The V gene's germline CDR1 is SGHAT and CDR2 FQNNGV. DNA for the CDR3: TGTGCCAGCAGCTTGAGTCCGGCAGGGTCCTCCTACGAGCAGTACTTC. It yields the protein CASSLSPAGSSYEQYF.

This rearrangement joins TRBV4-1 to TRBJ2-7; a possible D gene is TRBD1 (6 bases). With 4 bases removed from V and 6 bases from J, the gap between germline ends came to 22 bases. Germline CDR1 MGHRA, CDR2 YSYEKL. The CDR3 is made up of 16 amino acids. The CDR3 sequence: CASSPLHTGTPTEQYF. CDR3 in DNA: TGCGCCAGCAGCCCACTCCATACCGGGACACCGACCGAGCAGTACTTC.